This T cell receptor (beta chain) was sequenced in a study of blood T cell repertoires in COVID-19. About the study: Collection of acute and convalescent COVID-19 samples took place in the United States, Italy and Spain.

This CDR3 has 12 residues. Germline values: CDR1 SGHNT, CDR2 YYREEE (reference sequence). The germline V and J ends were trimmed by 0 bases and 5 bases, with 5 bases remaining between them. In the original processing: The authors estimated nucleated cell counts from reference gene primer amplification. Assay: immunoSEQ multiplex PCR; the TCRdb copy retains only in-frame clones and omits some. Clone size and V and J calls were adopted from that table, with D and trimming inferred from the DNA. This sample carries 310,000 or so clones, approximately 93% of them seen once, and the ten largest clones take 2.2%. Patients of the Seattle cohort, enrolled during active infection, were followed longitudinally.

The chain employs TRBV5-4 and TRBJ1-1; D uncertain. Sequenced sample: peripheral blood. The TCR comes from a young woman with COVID-19, enrolled during active disease. This CDR3 reads CASSLGRTEAFF. The CDR3 nucleotides are TGTGCCAGCAGCTTGGGCAGAACTGAAGCTTTCTTT.